The rows below give T cell receptor beta chains drawn from one sample of a study of blood T cell repertoires in COVID-19. The method was immunoSEQ multiplex PCR; TCRdb's version includes in-frame clones alone and lacks a portion of them. Of 300,000 or so clones listed, roughly nine tenths are singletons. What was sequenced was PBMCs or T cells enriched from blood (not recorded which). These TCRs come from a man aged 55 to 70 who had recovered from COVID-19. Each CDR3 is given with its conserved first and last residue. The order of the fields is J gene, V gene, D gene, clone size, CDR3 protein, CDR3 DNA. A D gene is named only where the DNA matches it firmly. The size entry is marked missing in some rows and otherwise reads once, few, many or a size class.

TRBJ2-7	TRBV30	-	-	CAWSRGSSYEQYF	TGTGCCTGGAGTAGGGGCAGTTCCTACGAGCAGTACTTC
TRBJ2-1	TRBV6-5	TRBD2	-	CASSFSSGRANEQFF	TGTGCCAGCAGTTTTAGTAGCGGGAGGGCAAATGAGCAGTTCTTC
TRBJ2-1	TRBV30	-	-	CAWSGGRASTGIYNEQFF	TGTGCCTGGAGTGGAGGGAGGGCCTCCACAGGGATATACAATGAGCAGTTCTTC
TRBJ2-1	TRBV5-1	TRBD2	once	CASSSSGLAGGPGNEQFF	TGCGCCAGCAGCTCTTCAGGACTAGCGGGAGGGCCGGGCAATGAGCAGTTCTTC
TRBJ2-7	TRBV25-1	-	-	CASRGDTTYEQYF	TGTGCCAGCAGAGGGGACACCACCTACGAGCAGTACTTC
TRBJ1-5	TRBV30	-	-	CAWNEGGGQPQHF	TGTGCCTGGAACGAGGGGGGGGGTCAGCCCCAGCATTTT
TRBJ1-2	TRBV29-1	TRBD1	once	CSIQDREWYGYTF	TGCAGCATCCAGGACAGGGAGTGGTATGGCTACACCTTC
TRBJ2-3	TRBV24-1	TRBD2	-	CATSDSPGLVTSDTQYF	TGTGCCACCAGTGATTCCCCAGGACTAGTTACCTCAGATACGCAGTATTTT
TRBJ1-1	TRBV19	-	-	CASGQTVNTEAFF	TGTGCCAGTGGACAGACCGTGAACACTGAAGCTTTCTTT
TRBJ1-1	TRBV11-2	-	-	CASSLGLIPNTEAFF	TGTGCCAGCAGCTTAGGCCTAATTCCGAACACTGAAGCTTTCTTT
TRBJ1-4	TRBV5-1	-	-	CASSLAGIPIEKLFF	TGCGCCAGCAGCTTGGCCGGGATCCCAATTGAAAAACTGTTTTTT
TRBJ2-3	TRBV7-9	TRBD2	-	CASSLGLARDTQYF	TGTGCCAGCAGCTTGGGACTAGCGAGAGATACGCAGTATTTT
TRBJ2-1	TRBV18	-	-	CASSPWDSPDNEQFF	TGTGCCAGCTCACCGTGGGACTCCCCTGACAATGAGCAGTTCTTC
TRBJ1-2	TRBV7-9	TRBD1	-	CASSLAPPGGVYGYTF	TGTGCCAGCAGCTTAGCCCCACCAGGGGGCGTCTATGGCTACACCTTC
TRBJ2-7	TRBV19	TRBD2	once	CASRISGSINEQYF	TGTGCCAGTAGGATAAGCGGGAGTATCAACGAGCAGTACTTC
TRBJ2-3	TRBV11-2	TRBD2	once	CASSSREGYTDTQYF	TGTGCCAGCAGCTCGAGGGAGGGTTACACAGATACGCAGTATTTT
TRBJ2-7	TRBV3-1/TRBV3-2	-	once	CASSQEGGPWRDEQYF	TGTGCCAGCAGCCAAGAAGGTGGCCCTTGGAGGGACGAGCAGTACTTC
TRBJ1-5	TRBV10-3	-	-	CATQDRTSSQPQHF	TGTGCCACCCAGGACAGAACCTCCTCTCAGCCCCAGCATTTT
TRBJ2-7	TRBV30	TRBD2	-	CAWSWRASGRPYEQYF	TGTGCCTGGTCATGGCGGGCTAGCGGGAGGCCCTACGAGCAGTACTTC
TRBJ1-1	TRBV4-3	TRBD1	-	CASSQGDRSNTEAFF	TGCGCCAGCAGCCAAGGGGACAGGTCGAACACTGAAGCTTTCTTT
TRBJ1-5	TRBV6-1	-	-	CASSEGVRAGNQPQHF	TGTGCCAGCAGTGAAGGGGTGAGGGCGGGCAATCAGCCCCAGCATTTT
TRBJ2-5	TRBV6-2/TRBV6-3	-	-	CASSLSGQETQYF	TGTGCCAGCAGTTTATCGGGGCAAGAGACCCAGTACTTC
TRBJ2-1	TRBV19	-	-	CASSTAGVGYNEQFF	TGTGCCAGTAGTACGGCAGGGGTTGGCTACAATGAGCAGTTCTTC
TRBJ1-6	TRBV18	TRBD1	-	CASSAQGDYNSPLHF	TGTGCCAGCTCAGCACAGGGGGACTATAATTCACCCCTCCACTTT
TRBJ1-1	TRBV7-9	TRBD1	-	CASRNFKGAPTEAFF	TGTGCCAGCCGTAATTTTAAGGGGGCGCCTACTGAAGCTTTCTTT
TRBJ2-1	TRBV7-3	TRBD2	-	CASGIGTSGYNEQFF	TGTGCCAGCGGGATCGGGACTAGCGGTTACAATGAGCAGTTCTTC
TRBJ2-3	TRBV3-1/TRBV3-2	-	-	CASSPGGRDTQYF	TGTGCCAGCAGCCCGGGGGGCCGTGATACGCAGTATTTT
TRBJ2-3	TRBV6-2/TRBV6-3	TRBD2	-	CASSYLPSGASSTDTQYF	TGTGCCAGCAGTTACTTACCTAGCGGAGCTTCTAGCACAGATACGCAGTATTTT
TRBJ1-2	TRBV25-1	-	few	CASSFDGYTF	TGTGCCAGCTCTTTCGATGGCTACACCTTC
TRBJ2-7	TRBV18	-	-	CASSPPGNYEQYF	TGTGCCAGCTCACCACCGGGCAACTACGAGCAGTACTTC
TRBJ2-3	TRBV19	-	few	CASSIKVRGIDSTDTQYF	TGTGCCAGTAGTATAAAAGTAAGGGGCATCGACAGCACAGATACGCAGTATTTT
TRBJ2-1	TRBV5-8	TRBD2	-	CASSLRPTSGRAKGGNEQFF	TGTGCCAGCAGCCTCCGCCCGACTAGCGGGAGGGCCAAGGGCGGCAATGAGCAGTTCTTC
TRBJ1-5	TRBV19	-	-	CASRQKIGQPQHF	TGTGCCAGTAGACAGAAGATAGGTCAGCCCCAGCATTTT
TRBJ1-1	TRBV5-5	TRBD1	-	CASSPGQGIGTEAFF	TGTGCCAGCAGCCCGGGACAGGGGATCGGCACTGAAGCTTTCTTT
TRBJ2-2	TRBV9	-	-	CASSANPLASSFYTGELFF	TGTGCCAGCAGCGCCAACCCACTAGCCTCTTCGTTTTACACCGGGGAGCTGTTTTTT
TRBJ2-7	TRBV19	TRBD2	-	CASSKEPAGISYEQYF	TGTGCCAGTAGTAAAGAACCAGCGGGGATCTCCTACGAGCAGTACTTC
TRBJ1-3	TRBV5-5	-	-	CASSPAREGNTIYF	TGTGCCAGCAGCCCGGCCCGGGAAGGAAACACCATATATTTT
TRBJ1-2	TRBV6-5	-	-	CASRSDSYGYTF	TGTGCCAGCAGAAGCGACAGCTATGGCTACACCTTC
TRBJ1-5	TRBV5-5	TRBD1	-	CASSHGTGPQPQHF	TGTGCCAGCAGCCACGGGACAGGGCCCCAGCCCCAGCATTTT
TRBJ1-2	TRBV5-1	TRBD1	-	CASSPGTGSANYGYTF	TGCGCCAGCAGCCCGGGGACAGGTTCCGCTAACTATGGCTACACCTTC
TRBJ2-7	TRBV11-2	-	-	CASSLQGDTFYEQYF	TGTGCCAGCAGCCTCCAAGGGGACACTTTCTACGAGCAGTACTTC
TRBJ2-3	TRBV6-1	-	-	CASSENSGVTSTDTQYF	TGTGCCAGCAGTGAAAATTCCGGGGTCACTAGCACAGATACGCAGTATTTT
TRBJ2-5	TRBV15	-	once	CATSRDWSGPYQETQYF	TGTGCCACCAGCAGAGATTGGAGCGGACCGTACCAAGAGACCCAGTACTTC
TRBJ2-5	TRBV19	-	-	CASSTEETQYF	TGTGCCAGTAGTACGGAAGAGACCCAGTACTTC
TRBJ1-1	TRBV9	-	-	CASSVMDSTEAFF	TGTGCCAGCAGCGTAATGGACAGCACTGAAGCTTTCTTT
TRBJ2-1	TRBV3-1/TRBV3-2	TRBD2	-	CASSGASGYNEQFF	TGTGCCAGCAGTGGGGCTAGCGGATACAATGAGCAGTTCTTC
TRBJ1-2	TRBV6-5	-	few	CASSYSSQGMGYTF	TGTGCCAGCAGTTACTCGAGCCAGGGGATGGGCTACACCTTC
TRBJ1-5	TRBV6-5	-	-	CASSQGISNQPQHF	TGTGCCAGCAGCCAGGGTATCAGCAATCAGCCCCAGCATTTT
TRBJ2-7	TRBV7-2	TRBD1	-	CASRVTGTGVVEQYF	TGTGCCAGCAGGGTTACCGGGACAGGGGTGGTCGAGCAGTACTTC
TRBJ2-7	TRBV5-4	TRBD1	-	CASSPPDRAYEQYF	TGTGCCAGCAGCCCACCCGACAGGGCCTACGAGCAGTACTTC
TRBJ2-1	TRBV24-1	-	-	CATSGAGFEQFF	TGTGCCACCAGTGGTGCAGGTTTTGAGCAGTTCTTC
TRBJ1-2	TRBV7-2	-	-	CASSLSLATGDGYTF	TGTGCCAGCAGCTTATCCTTGGCGACGGGGGATGGCTACACCTTC
TRBJ1-2	TRBV24-1	TRBD1	-	CATSDGQGAIQGYTF	TGTGCCACCAGTGATGGACAGGGGGCGATACAAGGCTACACCTTC
TRBJ1-6	TRBV5-8	-	-	CASSLAAAGAISPLHF	TGTGCCAGCAGCTTGGCCGCGGCAGGGGCGATTTCACCCCTCCACTTT
TRBJ1-2	TRBV4-1	TRBD1	-	CASSLQGAGGYTF	TGCGCCAGCAGCCTACAGGGGGCGGGTGGCTACACCTTC
TRBJ1-2	TRBV20-1	-	-	CSASQYGYTF	TGCAGTGCTAGCCAGTATGGCTACACCTTC
TRBJ1-5	TRBV4-2	TRBD1	-	CASSQQGQIGQPQHF	TGTGCCAGCAGCCAGCAGGGACAGATTGGTCAGCCCCAGCATTTT
TRBJ1-2	TRBV7-9	TRBD1	-	CASEYSPGQGYGYTF	TGTGCCAGCGAATATTCCCCGGGACAGGGTTATGGCTACACCTTC
TRBJ2-7	TRBV27	TRBD2	-	CASSLLGGAYEQYF	TGTGCCAGCAGTTTATTGGGGGGGGCCTACGAGCAGTACTTC
TRBJ1-4	TRBV10-1	-	-	CARGLPNEKLFF	TGCGCCCGGGGACTGCCTAATGAAAAACTGTTTTTT